The entry below describes one TCR beta chain. Its antigen remains unknown. This sample is part of a study of PD-L1 blockade in urothelial cancer. In the study overall: Before enrollment, 0 to 3 chemotherapy regimens had been given to patients. Counts from blood samples showed a median of about 140,000 T cells.

Study observations and caveats: Better survival was forecast by a pretreatment blood TCR clonality below the median.

The CDR3 has 13 residues. The germline V gene has CDR1 LNHDA and CDR2 SQIVND (reference sequence). Trimming removed 5 bases from V and 2 bases from J, with 10 bases in between. The time point here: pretreatment peripheral blood. Patient disease was locally advanced or metastatic urothelial carcinoma. Clones were sequenced by immunoSEQ multiplex PCR, and TCRdb holds only the in-frame ones, with some missing. The table lists about 93,000 clones, around 87% of them singletons. This rearrangement joins TRBV19 to TRBJ2-7; D is perhaps TRBD1 (5 bases). The receptor was isolated from a man aged 55-75 years with urothelial cancer. The sample was PBMCs, taken around atezolizumab (anti-PD-L1) treatment. The CDR3 nucleotides are TGTGCCAGTAGTTTAGGGGCAACCTACGAGCAGTACTTC. Encoded protein: CASSLGATYEQYF.